This T cell receptor (beta chain) came from a study of graft-versus-host responses after intestinal transplantation. Study results and limitations: Some GvH clones were seen earlier in gut or blood, suggesting intestinal origin.

Notes on this clone: Its antigen is unknown.

Produced via immunoSEQ multiplex PCR; TCRdb's table is partial and in-frame only. The sample carries approximately 58,000 clones, about 93% recorded once. Sample: PBMCs, taken approximately four months after intestinal transplantation. This TCR came from a human patient who received an intestinal transplant, so some T cells may come from the graft donor.

The CDR3 sequence: CASSPSGTGAANYGYTF. The CDR3 DNA follows: TGCGCCAGCAGCCCATCCGGGACAGGGGCCGCTAACTATGGCTACACCTTC. V gene TRBV4-1 combines with J gene TRBJ1-2; TRBD1 matches 10 bases. This CDR3 is built from 17 residues. CDR1 is MGHRA and CDR2 is YSYEKL in the germline V gene. Trimming cost V 4 bases and J 0 bases; bases outside gene matches: 8.